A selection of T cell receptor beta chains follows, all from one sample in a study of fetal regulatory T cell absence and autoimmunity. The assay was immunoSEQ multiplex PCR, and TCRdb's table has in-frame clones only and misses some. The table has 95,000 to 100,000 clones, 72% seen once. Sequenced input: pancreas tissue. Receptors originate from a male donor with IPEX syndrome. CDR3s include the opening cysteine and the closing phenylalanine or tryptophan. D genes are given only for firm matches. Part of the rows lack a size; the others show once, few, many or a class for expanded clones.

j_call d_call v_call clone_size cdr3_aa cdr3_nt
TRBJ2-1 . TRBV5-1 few CASSPDWGNEQFF TGCGCCAGCAGCCCTGACTGGGGCAATGAGCAGTTCTTC
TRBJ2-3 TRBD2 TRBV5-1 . CASSLAGGITDTQYF TGCGCCAGCAGCTTGGCGGGAGGGATAACAGATACGCAGTATTTT
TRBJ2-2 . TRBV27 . CASGGTRGSAGELFF TGTGCCAGCGGAGGAACCAGGGGATCCGCCGGGGAGCTGTTTTTT
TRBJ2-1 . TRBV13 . CASSLHNEQFF TGTGCCAGCAGCTTACACAATGAGCAGTTCTTC
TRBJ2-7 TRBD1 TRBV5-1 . CASSHGQGTDEQYF TGCGCCAGCAGCCACGGACAGGGGACCGACGAGCAGTACTTC
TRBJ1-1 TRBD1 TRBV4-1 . CASSVRDRENTEAFF TGCGCCAGCAGCGTGCGGGACAGAGAGAACACTGAAGCTTTCTTT
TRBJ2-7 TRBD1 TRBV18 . CASSPGQGTYEQYF TGTGCCAGCTCACCGGGACAGGGGACCTACGAGCAGTACTTC
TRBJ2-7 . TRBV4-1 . CASSQGSYIHYEQYF TGCGCCAGCAGCCAAGGGTCTTACATCCACTACGAGCAGTACTTC
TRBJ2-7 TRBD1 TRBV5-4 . CASSPGTAPFEQYF TGTGCCAGCAGCCCCGGGACAGCGCCTTTCGAGCAGTACTTC
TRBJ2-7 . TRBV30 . CAWSQGEQYF TGTGCCTGGAGTCAAGGAGAGCAGTACTTC
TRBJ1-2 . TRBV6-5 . CASSELGPNYGYTF TGTGCCAGCAGTGAACTCGGACCTAACTATGGCTACACCTTC
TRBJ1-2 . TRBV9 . CASSVDGAGYTF TGTGCCAGCAGCGTAGACGGGGCGGGCTACACCTTC
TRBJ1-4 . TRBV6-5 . CASSYWGVNEKLFF TGTGCCAGCAGTTACTGGGGAGTTAATGAAAAACTGTTTTTT
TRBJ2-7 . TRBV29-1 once CSVGQGLSYEQYF TGCAGCGTTGGGCAGGGTCTGTCCTACGAGCAGTACTTC
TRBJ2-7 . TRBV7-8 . CASSVGDVYEQYF TGTGCCAGCAGCGTTGGGGACGTCTACGAGCAGTACTTC
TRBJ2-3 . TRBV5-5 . CASSFLPADTQYF TGTGCCAGCAGCTTCCTTCCGGCGGATACGCAGTATTTT
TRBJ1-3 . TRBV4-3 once CASSQNTGVSGNTIYF TGCGCCAGCAGCCAAAACACAGGAGTATCTGGAAACACCATATATTTT
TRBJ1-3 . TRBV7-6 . CASSPGGGNTIYF TGTGCCAGCAGCCCCGGGGGGGGAAACACCATATATTTT
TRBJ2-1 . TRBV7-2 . CASSPDPSSYNEQFF TGTGCCAGCAGCCCCGATCCCAGCTCCTACAATGAGCAGTTCTTC
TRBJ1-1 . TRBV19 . CASISTPTNTEAFF TGTGCCAGTATCTCGACACCGACGAACACTGAAGCTTTCTTT
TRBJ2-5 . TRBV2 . CASSALEGETQYF TGTGCCAGCAGCGCCTTAGAAGGGGAGACCCAGTACTTC
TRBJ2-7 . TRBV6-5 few CASSWLADPYEQYF TGTGCCAGCAGTTGGTTAGCGGACCCCTACGAGCAGTACTTC
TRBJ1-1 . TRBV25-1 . CASSWGGEAFF TGTGCCAGCAGTTGGGGGGGTGAAGCTTTCTTT
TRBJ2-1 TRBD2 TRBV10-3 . CAIRETSGDNEQFF TGTGCCATCAGGGAGACTAGCGGTGACAATGAGCAGTTCTTC
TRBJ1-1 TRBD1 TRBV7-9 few CASSPRGTGGTEAFF TGTGCCAGCAGCCCTAGAGGGACAGGGGGCACTGAAGCTTTCTTT
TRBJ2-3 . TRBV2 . CASRRSLVDTQYF TGTGCCAGCAGGCGGTCCCTGGTGGATACGCAGTATTTT
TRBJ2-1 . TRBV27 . CASSLGYRASSYNEQFF TGTGCCAGCAGTCTTGGCTACAGGGCGTCCTCCTACAATGAGCAGTTCTTC
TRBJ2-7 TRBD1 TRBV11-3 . CASRGSGTGVEQYF TGTGCCAGCAGGGGTTCCGGGACAGGGGTCGAGCAGTACTTC
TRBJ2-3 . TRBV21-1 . CASSIDSSSTDTQYF TGTGCCAGCAGCATAGACTCTTCTAGCACAGATACGCAGTATTTT
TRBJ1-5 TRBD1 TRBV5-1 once CASSPGGSNQPQHF TGCGCCAGCAGTCCAGGGGGCAGCAATCAGCCCCAGCATTTT
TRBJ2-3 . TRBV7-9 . CASSSGGHRTDTQYF TGTGCCAGCAGCTCCGGGGGTCACCGCACAGATACGCAGTATTTT
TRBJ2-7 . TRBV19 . CASSRTAARTVEQYF TGTGCCAGTAGCAGGACTGCCGCTCGTACGGTCGAGCAGTACTTC
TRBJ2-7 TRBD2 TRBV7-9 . CASRYSGRTYEQYF TGTGCCAGCAGATACAGCGGGAGGACCTACGAGCAGTACTTC
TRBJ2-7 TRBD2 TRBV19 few CASSSGGAYEQYF TGTGCCAGTAGTAGCGGGGGGGCCTACGAGCAGTACTTC